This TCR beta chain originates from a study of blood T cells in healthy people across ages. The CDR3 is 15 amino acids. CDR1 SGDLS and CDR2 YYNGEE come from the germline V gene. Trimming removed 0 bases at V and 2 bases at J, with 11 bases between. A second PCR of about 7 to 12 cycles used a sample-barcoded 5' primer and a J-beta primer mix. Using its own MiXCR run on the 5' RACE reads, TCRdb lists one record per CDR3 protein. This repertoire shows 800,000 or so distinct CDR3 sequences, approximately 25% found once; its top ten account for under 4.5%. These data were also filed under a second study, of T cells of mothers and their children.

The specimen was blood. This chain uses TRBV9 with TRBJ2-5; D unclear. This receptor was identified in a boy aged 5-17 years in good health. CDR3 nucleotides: TGTGCCAGCAGCGTAGCTGCGGCGGCTCAAGAGACCCAGTACTTC. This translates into CASSVAAAAQETQYF.